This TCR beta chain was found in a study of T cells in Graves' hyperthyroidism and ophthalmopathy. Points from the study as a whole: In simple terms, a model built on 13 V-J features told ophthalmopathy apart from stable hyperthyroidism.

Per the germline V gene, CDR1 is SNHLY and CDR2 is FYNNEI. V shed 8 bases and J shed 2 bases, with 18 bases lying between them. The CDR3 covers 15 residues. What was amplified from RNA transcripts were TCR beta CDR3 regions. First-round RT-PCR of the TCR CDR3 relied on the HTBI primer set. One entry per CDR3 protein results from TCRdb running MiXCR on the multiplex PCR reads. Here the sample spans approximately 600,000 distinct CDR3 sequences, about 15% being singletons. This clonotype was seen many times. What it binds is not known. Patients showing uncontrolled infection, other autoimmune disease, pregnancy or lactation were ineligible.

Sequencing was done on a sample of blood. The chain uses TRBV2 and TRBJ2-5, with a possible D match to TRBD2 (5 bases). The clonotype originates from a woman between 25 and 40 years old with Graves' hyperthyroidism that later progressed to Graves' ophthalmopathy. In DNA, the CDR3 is TGTGCCAGCGGGGTCGCGGGCTACTCACAAGAGACCCAGTACTTC. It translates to CASGVAGYSQETQYF.